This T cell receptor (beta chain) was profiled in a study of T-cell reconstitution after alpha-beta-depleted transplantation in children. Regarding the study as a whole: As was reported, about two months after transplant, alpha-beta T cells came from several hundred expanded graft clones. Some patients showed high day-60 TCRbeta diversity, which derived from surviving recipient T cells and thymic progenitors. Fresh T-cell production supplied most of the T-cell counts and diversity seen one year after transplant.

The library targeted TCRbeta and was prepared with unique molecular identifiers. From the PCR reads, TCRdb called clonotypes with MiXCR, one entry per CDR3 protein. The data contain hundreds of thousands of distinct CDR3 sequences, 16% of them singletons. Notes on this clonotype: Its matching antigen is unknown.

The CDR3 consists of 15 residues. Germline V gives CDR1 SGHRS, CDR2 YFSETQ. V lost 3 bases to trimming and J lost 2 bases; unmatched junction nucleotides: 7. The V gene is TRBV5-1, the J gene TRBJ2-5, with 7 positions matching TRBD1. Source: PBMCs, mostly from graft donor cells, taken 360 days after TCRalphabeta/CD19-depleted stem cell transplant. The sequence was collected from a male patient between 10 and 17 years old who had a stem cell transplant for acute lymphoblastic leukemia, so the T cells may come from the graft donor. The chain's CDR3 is CASSWMGQLQETQYF. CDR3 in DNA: TGCGCCAGCAGCTGGATGGGACAGCTTCAAGAGACCCAGTACTTC.